Below, one T cell receptor (beta chain) is given with its context. The data derive from a study of cytomegalovirus exposure and HLA in healthy donors. Study summary: HLA-typed donors were the source of roughly 80 million unique TCRs held in an early data release.

CDR1 and CDR2 from the germline V gene are SGHVS and FQNEAQ. The CDR3 is made up of 16 amino acids. The V end was cut by 5 bases, the J end by 1 base, with 16 bases between. Vbeta (60) and Jbeta (13) primers were used in the PCR. Assay used: immunoSEQ multiplex PCR; TCRdb lists only in-frame clones, some missing. The top ten hold approximately 4.1% of the sample, which has 110,000 to 150,000 clones, roughly 80% seen once. V usage is TRBV7-8 and J usage is TRBJ2-3, with D tentatively TRBD1 (5 bases). The sample was PBMCs. The sequence derives from a man aged 35 to 55 in good health and CMV-seronegative. CDR3 sequence: CASSRPTGRGTDTQYF. The CDR3 DNA reads TGTGCCAGCAGCCGCCCCACAGGACGCGGCACAGATACGCAGTATTTT.